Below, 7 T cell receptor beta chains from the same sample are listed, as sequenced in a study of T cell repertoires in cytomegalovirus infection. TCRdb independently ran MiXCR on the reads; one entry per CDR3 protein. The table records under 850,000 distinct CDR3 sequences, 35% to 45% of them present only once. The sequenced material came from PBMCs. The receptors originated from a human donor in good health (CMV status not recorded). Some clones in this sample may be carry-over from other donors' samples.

For the CDR3, the DNA is TGTGCCAGCTCACCGGGCGGCTTTAAGTCCACCTACGAGCAGTACTTC. This encodes CASSPGGFKSTYEQYF. The chain uses TRBV18 and TRBJ2-7, with D hard to call. The CDR3 covers 16 residues. Deletions cut 3 bases from V and 2 bases from J, with 17 bases between. The germline V gene has CDR1 KGHSH and CDR2 LQKENI.

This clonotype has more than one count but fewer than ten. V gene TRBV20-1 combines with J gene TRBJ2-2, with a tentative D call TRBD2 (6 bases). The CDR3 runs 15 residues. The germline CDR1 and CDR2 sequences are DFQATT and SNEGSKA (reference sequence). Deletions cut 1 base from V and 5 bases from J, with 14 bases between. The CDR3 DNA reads TGCAGTGCTAGAGGTGGAGGGGCCAATACCGGGGAGCTGTTTTTT. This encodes CSARGGGANTGELFF.

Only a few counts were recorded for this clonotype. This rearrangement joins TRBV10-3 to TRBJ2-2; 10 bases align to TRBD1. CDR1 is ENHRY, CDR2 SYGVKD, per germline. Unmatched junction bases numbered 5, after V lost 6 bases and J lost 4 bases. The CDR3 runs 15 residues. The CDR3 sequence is CAISDRGLGTGELFF. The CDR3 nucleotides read TGTGCCATCAGCGACAGGGGGCTCGGCACCGGGGAGCTGTTTTTT.

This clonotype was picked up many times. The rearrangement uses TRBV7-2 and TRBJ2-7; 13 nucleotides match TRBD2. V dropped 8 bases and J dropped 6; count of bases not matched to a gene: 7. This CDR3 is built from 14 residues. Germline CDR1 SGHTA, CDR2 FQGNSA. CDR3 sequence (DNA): TGTGCCAGCGCCTGGACTAGCGGGAGCGGCGAGCAGTACTTC. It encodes CASAWTSGSGEQYF.

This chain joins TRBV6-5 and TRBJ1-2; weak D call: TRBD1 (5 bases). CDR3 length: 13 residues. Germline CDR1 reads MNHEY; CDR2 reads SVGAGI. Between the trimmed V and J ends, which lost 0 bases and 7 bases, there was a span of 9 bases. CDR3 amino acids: CASSYSQGRGYTF. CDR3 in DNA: TGTGCCAGCAGTTACTCCCAGGGTCGTGGCTACACCTTC.

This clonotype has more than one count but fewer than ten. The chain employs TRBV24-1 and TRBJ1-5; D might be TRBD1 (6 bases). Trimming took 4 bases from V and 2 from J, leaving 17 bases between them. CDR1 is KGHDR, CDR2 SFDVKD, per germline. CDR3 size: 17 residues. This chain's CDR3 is CATSDSGQPLGNQPQHF. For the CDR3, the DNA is TGTGCCACCAGTGACTCCGGACAGCCCTTGGGCAATCAGCCCCAGCATTTT.

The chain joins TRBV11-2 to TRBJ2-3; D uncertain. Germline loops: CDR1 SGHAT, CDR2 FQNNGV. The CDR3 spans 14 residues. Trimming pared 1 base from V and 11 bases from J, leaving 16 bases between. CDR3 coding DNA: TGTGCCAGCAGCTTAGCTCCCGATAGGCCTGGGCAGTATTTT. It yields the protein CASSLAPDRPGQYF.